The 27 T cell receptor beta chains reported below all come from one sample, sequenced in a study of blood T cell repertoires in COVID-19. Clones were read by immunoSEQ multiplex PCR, and TCRdb kept only the in-frame ones, dropping some. The sample has fewer than 150,000 clones, roughly nine tenths seen once. The specimen was peripheral blood. Receptor source: a human donor in a cohort sampled during active COVID-19.

This clone showed up just a few times. The CDR3 DNA is TGTGCCTGGAGTCGACTAGTGTACACCGGGGAGCTGTTTTTT. Amino acid sequence: CAWSRLVYTGELFF. The chain has TRBV30 and TRBJ2-2, with D maybe TRBD2 (6 bases). V was cut by 2 bases and J by 3 bases, with 10 bases left in between. In germline, CDR1 is GTSNPN, CDR2 SVGIG (reference sequence). This CDR3 contains 14 residues.

The chain links TRBV3-1 (or the pseudogene TRBV3-2) to TRBJ2-7, with 11 bases lining up with TRBD2. V shed 7 bases and J 6 bases; nucleotides not matched to a gene: 8. Per the germline V gene, CDR1 is LGHDT and CDR2 is YNNKEL (reference sequence). The CDR3 is 14 residues long. In DNA, the CDR3 is TGTGCCAGCACTACGACTAGCGGGGCAAGCGAGCAGTACTTC. Translated, it gives CASTTTSGASEQYF.

The rearrangement uses TRBV28 and TRBJ1-1; TRBD1 agrees at 7 bases. The CDR3 has 15 amino acids. Unmatched junction bases numbered 8, after V lost 6 bases and J lost 1 base. The V gene's germline CDR1 is MDHEN and CDR2 SYDVKM. The CDR3 spells CASRYYQGGNTEAFF. DNA of the CDR3: TGTGCCAGCAGGTATTATCAGGGGGGGAACACTGAAGCTTTCTTT.

This rearrangement joins TRBV5-1 to TRBJ1-1; perhaps TRBD1 as D (5 bases). There are 15 residues in the CDR3. V dropped 4 bases and J dropped 4 bases, with 17 bases sitting between them. The germline V gene has CDR1 SGHRS and CDR2 YFSETQ. The CDR3 region has the DNA TGCGCCAGCAGCAACCTTCAGGGAAGTCGCACTGAAGCTTTCTTT. Its translation is CASSNLQGSRTEAFF.

The rearrangement links TRBV12-5 to TRBJ2-2, with TRBD1 matching 8 bases. The CDR3 consists of 15 residues. The J segment lost 0 bases and the V segment lost 5 bases, leaving 2 bases of the junction unmatched. The germline gives CDR1 LGHNT, CDR2 FRNRAP. CDR3 DNA sequence: TGTGCTAGTGGTGGGGACAGGACGAACACCGGGGAGCTGTTTTTT. Protein product: CASGGDRTNTGELFF.

This clone was seen only once. This rearrangement joins TRBV24-1 to TRBJ2-5, with 8 positions matching TRBD2. Germline trimming cut 1 base from V and 3 bases from J; bases unmatched to any gene: 6. The germline CDR1 and CDR2 sequences are KGHDR and SFDVKD. The CDR3 is 16 amino acids. CDR3 in DNA: TGTGCCACCAGTGATTTAGTAGCGGGAAGAGAAGAGACCCAGTACTTC. Its translation: CATSDLVAGREETQYF.

This clone was counted once. This chain joins TRBV28 and TRBJ2-5; D is unclear. Per germline, CDR1 MDHEN and CDR2 SYDVKM. The V gene lost 4 bases and the J gene lost 4 bases, with 10 bases spanning the gap. This CDR3 is built from 13 residues. For the CDR3, the DNA is TGTGCCAGCAGTTCGACTTGGCCAGAGACCCAGTACTTC. Translated, it gives CASSSTWPETQYF.

The chain recombines TRBV11-2 with TRBJ1-3; 7 nucleotides agree with TRBD1. With 5 bases clipped from V and 0 bases from J, the junction kept 10 bases outside the gene matches. The CDR3 is 17 residues long. The germline V gene encodes CDR1 SGHAT and CDR2 FQNNGV. The CDR3 DNA sequence: TGTGCCAGCAGCGTGACCGGGACAGTACTCTCTGGAAACACCATATATTTT. This encodes CASSVTGTVLSGNTIYF.

The V gene is TRBV23-1, the J gene TRBJ1-1, with a possible D match to TRBD1 (5 bases). TRBV23-1 is annotated as an ORF whose role is uncertain. The CDR3 has 19 residues. With 4 bases removed from V and 3 bases from J, the gap between germline ends came to 27 bases. As DNA, the CDR3 is TGCGCCAGCAGTCCCAGGCAAGACCATTCTAAAGGGGAATACACTGAAGCTTTCTTT. Translated, it gives CASSPRQDHSKGEYTEAFF.

This chain connects TRBV6-5 to TRBJ2-3; possibly TRBD2 for D (5 bases). V gave up 6 bases and J gave up 1 base, with 11 bases separating them. Germline V gene lookup returns CDR1 MNHEY and CDR2 SVGAGI. The CDR3 covers 14 residues. CDR3 nucleotide sequence: TGTGCCAGCAGCCTCACCGGGGGCACAGATACGCAGTATTTT. Encoded protein: CASSLTGGTDTQYF.

The chain uses TRBV15 and TRBJ2-5, with 7 positions matching TRBD2. Germline V CDR1 and CDR2: LNHNV, YYDKDF (reference sequence). The CDR3 runs 16 residues. Germline trimming cut 8 bases from V and 1 base from J; bases unmatched to any gene: 13. Here the CDR3 reads CATASGTQVPQETQYF. The DNA of the CDR3 is TGTGCCACCGCCAGCGGGACCCAGGTACCCCAAGAGACCCAGTACTTC.

The chain has TRBV10-2 and TRBJ2-7; tentative D call: TRBD2 (5 bases). The CDR3 totals 13 residues. Germline CDR1 WSHSY, CDR2 SAAADI. Between the trimmed V and J ends, which lost 6 bases and 3 bases, there was a span of 12 bases. This chain's CDR3 is CASSDPGDYEQYF. CDR3 DNA sequence: TGCGCCAGCAGCGACCCCGGGGACTACGAGCAGTACTTC.

The sample holds one count of this clone. The rearrangement joins TRBV18 to TRBJ1-2; 7 bases fit TRBD1. The V and J ends lost 0 bases and 2 bases, in that order; junction bases with no gene match: 6. Germline V gene lookup returns CDR1 KGHSH and CDR2 LQKENI. The CDR3 contains 16 residues. CDR3 in amino acids: CASSPPEGGRNYGYTF. The CDR3 DNA reads TGTGCCAGCTCACCACCGGAAGGGGGCAGGAACTATGGCTACACCTTC.

This sequence joins TRBV6-2 or TRBV6-3 and TRBJ1-5, with D unresolved. This CDR3 spans 17 amino acids. V lost 2 bases and J lost 3, with 17 bases in between. Germline CDR1 and CDR2: MNHEY and SVGEGT. The CDR3 region has the DNA TGTGCCAGCAGTTACGCCGGGCGGGCGGGATACAATCAGCCCCAGCATTTT. Encoded protein: CASSYAGRAGYNQPQHF.

This clone was observed once. The chain joins TRBV19 to TRBJ2-5; tentatively, D is TRBD1 (6 bases). Germline V lookup: CDR1 LNHDA, CDR2 SQIVND (reference sequence). The CDR3 is 14 amino acids. The V end lost 2 bases, the J end lost 1 base, and 8 bases lay between the germline ends. The CDR3 loop is CASSIRGIQETQYF. As DNA, the CDR3 is TGTGCCAGTAGTATAAGGGGGATCCAAGAGACCCAGTACTTC. Full variable domain (missing parts from reference TRBV19 and TRBJ2-5): DGGITQSPKYLFRKEGQNVTLSCEQNLNHDAMYWYRQDPGQGLRLIYYSQIVNDFQKGDIAEGYSVSREKKESFPLTVTSAQKNPTAFYLCASSIRGIQETQYFGPGTRLLVL.

This clone appeared many times. V is TRBV2 and J is TRBJ2-2; tentatively, D is TRBD1 (5 bases). The V and J ends lost 7 bases and 1 base respectively, with 10 bases between them. The CDR3 is 14 residues long. Germline V gene sequence: CDR1 SNHLY, CDR2 FYNNEI. DNA for the CDR3: TGTGCCAGCACAAGGGGAATGAACACCGGGGAGCTGTTTTTT. This codes for CASTRGMNTGELFF.

The chain is built from TRBV24-1 and TRBJ2-1; 7 nucleotides line up with TRBD2. This CDR3 region has 16 residues. V was clipped by 2 bases and J by 0 bases; unmatched bases: 3. Germline assignment: CDR1 KGHDR and CDR2 SFDVKD. The CDR3 region has the DNA TGTGCCACCAGTGATTGGGAGGGTAGCTCCTACAATGAGCAGTTCTTC. Residues: CATSDWEGSSYNEQFF.

The chain is built from TRBV19 and TRBJ2-5, with 10 bases aligning to TRBD1. Per the germline V gene, CDR1 is LNHDA and CDR2 is SQIVND (reference sequence). The ends lost 1 base at V and 4 bases at J; junction bases unmatched: 6. The CDR3 is 16 amino acids. This chain's CDR3 is CASSIGDRGSGETQYF. The DNA for the CDR3 is TGTGCCAGTAGTATAGGGGACAGGGGTTCGGGAGAGACCCAGTACTTC. The complete variable domain, with remaining parts taken from reference TRBV19 and TRBJ2-5, reads DGGITQSPKYLFRKEGQNVTLSCEQNLNHDAMYWYRQDPGQGLRLIYYSQIVNDFQKGDIAEGYSVSREKKESFPLTVTSAQKNPTAFYLCASSIGDRGSGETQYFGPGTRLLVL.

The table lists this clone with a count of one. The chain carries TRBV5-1 and TRBJ2-1; 10 bases match TRBD2. The CDR3 length is 15 residues. Germline loops: CDR1 SGHRS, CDR2 YFSETQ. Trimming at V came to 2 bases and at J to 5 bases, leaving 4 bases not matched to a gene. CDR3 DNA: TGCGCCAGCAGCTTAAGCGGGGGGGCGAACAATGAGCAGTTCTTC. This encodes CASSLSGGANNEQFF.

This clone showed up just once. This rearrangement joins TRBV20-1 to TRBJ2-1, with TRBD1 matching over 9 bases. V shed 3 bases and J 4 bases; nucleotides not matched to a gene: 4. Germline-derived CDR1 and CDR2 are DFQATT and SNEGSKA (reference sequence). The CDR3 has 14 amino acids. The CDR3 protein is CSASGTGPYNEQFF. The CDR3 region has the DNA TGCAGTGCTAGTGGGACAGGGCCTTACAATGAGCAGTTCTTC.

This sequence joins TRBV5-1 and TRBJ1-4, with a possible D match to TRBD1 (5 bases). Trimming left V 5 bases short and J 0 bases short, with 11 bases between. CDR1 and CDR2 from the germline V gene are SGHRS and YFSETQ. This CDR3 has 15 residues. CDR3 in DNA: TGCGCCAGCAGAGGCGGGGGTGCAACTAATGAAAAACTGTTTTTT. It specifies CASRGGGATNEKLFF. Complete variable domain (other parts from reference TRBV5-1 and TRBJ1-4): KAGVTQTPRYLIKTRGQQVTLSCSPISGHRSVSWYQQTPGQGLQFLFEYFSETQRNKGNFPGRFSGRQFSNSRSEMNVSTLELGDSALYLCASRGGGATNEKLFFGSGTQLSVL.

The chain is built from TRBV2 and TRBJ2-5; 8 bases match TRBD2. Germline CDR1 is SNHLY and CDR2 is FYNNEI. The CDR3 spans 14 residues. The ends lost 6 bases at V and 5 bases at J; junction bases unmatched: 8. The CDR3 region is CASRTGGARETQYF. The CDR3 nucleotides read TGTGCCAGCAGGACCGGGGGGGCCCGTGAGACCCAGTACTTC.

The rearrangement uses TRBV20-1 and TRBJ1-3, with TRBD1 as a possible D gene (6 bases). CDR1 is DFQATT and CDR2 is SNEGSKA in the germline V gene (reference sequence). Trimming took 3 bases from V and 0 from J, leaving 24 bases between them. The CDR3 is made up of 19 amino acids. The CDR3 loop reads CSASPRTVTRRISGNTIYF. The CDR3 coding sequence is TGCAGTGCTAGTCCTCGGACAGTCACGAGGAGGATCTCTGGAAACACCATATATTTT.

The chain has TRBV6-5 and TRBJ2-7, with D possibly TRBD1 on 6 matching bases. The V gene's germline CDR1 is MNHEY and CDR2 SVGAGI. The CDR3 runs 14 residues. Trimming cost V 1 base and J 0 bases, with 7 bases left between them. The CDR3 sequence is CASSYYRDSYEQYF. Written as DNA, the CDR3 is TGTGCCAGCAGTTACTACAGGGACTCCTACGAGCAGTACTTC.

J is TRBJ2-1 and V is TRBV14, with D possibly TRBD2 on 5 matching bases. The germline CDR1 and CDR2 sequences are SGHDN and FVKESK. The CDR3 loop spans 20 amino acids. Trimming pared 4 bases from V and 0 bases from J, leaving 25 bases between. The CDR3 spells CASSPVQDWVYLSSYNEQFF. The DNA of the CDR3 is TGTGCCAGCAGCCCCGTCCAGGACTGGGTTTACCTTAGCTCCTACAATGAGCAGTTCTTC. The full variable domain, completed using reference TRBV14 and TRBJ2-1, is EAGVTQFPSHSVIEKGQTVTLRCDPISGHDNLYWYRRVMGKEIKFLLHFVKESKQDESGMPNNRFLAERTGGTYSTLKVQPAELEDSGVYFCASSPVQDWVYLSSYNEQFFGPGTRLTVL.

CDR3 bases: TGTGCCAGCAGCCAGGGACTGTATAGCAATCAGCCCCAGCATTTT. Translating it yields CASSQGLYSNQPQHF. This chain links TRBV4-2 with TRBJ1-5; tentative D call: TRBD1 (5 bases). The CDR3 has 15 residues. Deletions cut 3 bases from V and 0 bases from J, with 9 bases between. From germline, CDR1 is LGHNA and CDR2 YNFKEQ.

The V and J genes are TRBV20-1 and TRBJ1-2; D call uncertain. CDR3 length: 10 amino acids. The germline gives CDR1 DFQATT, CDR2 SNEGSKA (reference sequence). V was clipped by 1 base and J by 13 bases, with 10 bases between them. The CDR3 DNA sequence: TGCAGTGCTAGAGGGCACACGGGCACCTTC. Translated, it gives CSARGHTGTF.